The clone carrying this T cell receptor (beta chain) was observed a single time. What it binds is unknown. Generated by immunoSEQ multiplex PCR, the TCRdb table keeps only in-frame clones and is missing some. The table lists 83,000 or so clones, more than 70% of them singletons. These data originate in a study of T cell responses to AZD1222 COVID-19 vaccine. Study overall: Researchers grouped second doses given at about 4 or about 12 weeks into one pool.

The germline gives CDR1 SGHVS, CDR2 FQNEAQ. The CDR3 length is 11 residues. Trimming cost V 5 bases and J 5 bases, with 7 bases left between them. Study-wide points: Reports indicate that nearly half of spike-specific TCRs are directed at unmutated variant regions.

The chain couples TRBV7-8 to TRBJ2-7, with D possibly TRBD2 on 5 matching bases. The TCR was taken from an adult in good health. The specimen comprised peripheral blood, sampled on day 0 of AZD1222 vaccination. The CDR3 protein is CASSVRDEQYF. CDR3 in DNA: TGTGCCAGCAGCGTGCGGGACGAGCAGTACTTC.